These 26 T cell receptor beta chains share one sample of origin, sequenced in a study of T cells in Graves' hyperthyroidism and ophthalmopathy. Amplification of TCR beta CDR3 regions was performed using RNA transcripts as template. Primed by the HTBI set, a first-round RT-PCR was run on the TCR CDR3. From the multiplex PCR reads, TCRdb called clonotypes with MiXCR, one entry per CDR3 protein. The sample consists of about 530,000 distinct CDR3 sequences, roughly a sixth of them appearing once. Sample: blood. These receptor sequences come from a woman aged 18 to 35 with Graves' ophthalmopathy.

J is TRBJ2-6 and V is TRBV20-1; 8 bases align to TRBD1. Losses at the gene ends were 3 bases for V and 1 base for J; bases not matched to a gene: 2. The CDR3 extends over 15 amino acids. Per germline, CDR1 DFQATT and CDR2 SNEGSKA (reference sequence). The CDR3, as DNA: TGCAGTGCTAGGCGGACAGGGTCTGGGGCCAACGTCCTGACTTTC. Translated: CSARRTGSGANVLTF.

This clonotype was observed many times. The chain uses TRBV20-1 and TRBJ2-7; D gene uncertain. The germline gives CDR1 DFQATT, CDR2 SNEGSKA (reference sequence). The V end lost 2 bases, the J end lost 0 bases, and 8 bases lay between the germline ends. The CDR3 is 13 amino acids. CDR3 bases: TGCAGTGCTAGATTGGTCAGCTCCTACGAGCAGTACTTC. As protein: CSARLVSSYEQYF.

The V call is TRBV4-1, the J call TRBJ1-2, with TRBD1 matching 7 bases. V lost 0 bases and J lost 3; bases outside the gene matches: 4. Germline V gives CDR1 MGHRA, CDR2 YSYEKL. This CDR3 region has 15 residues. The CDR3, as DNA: TGCGCCAGCAGCCAAGAAACAGGGGTGCACTATGGCTACACCTTC. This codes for CASSQETGVHYGYTF.

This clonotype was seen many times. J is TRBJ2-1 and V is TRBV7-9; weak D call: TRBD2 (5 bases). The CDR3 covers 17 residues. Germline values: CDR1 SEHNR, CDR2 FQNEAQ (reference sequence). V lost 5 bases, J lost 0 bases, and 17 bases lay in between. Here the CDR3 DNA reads TGTGCCAGCAGCCCAAATGAACTAGACCTCTCCTACAATGAGCAGTTCTTC. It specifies CASSPNELDLSYNEQFF.

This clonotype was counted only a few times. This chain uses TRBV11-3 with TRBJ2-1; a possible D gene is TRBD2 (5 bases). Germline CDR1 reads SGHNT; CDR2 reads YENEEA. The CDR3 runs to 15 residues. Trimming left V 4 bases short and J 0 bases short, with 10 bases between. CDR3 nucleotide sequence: TGTGCCAGCAGCTCCGGACTGCGCTCCTACAATGAGCAGTTCTTC. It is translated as CASSSGLRSYNEQFF.

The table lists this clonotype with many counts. CDR3 sequence: CAWGQHYEQYF. CDR3 nucleotide sequence: TGTGCCTGGGGACAGCACTACGAGCAGTACTTC. The genes are TRBV30 and TRBJ2-7; D might be TRBD1 (6 bases). Germline assignment: CDR1 GTSNPN and CDR2 SVGIG (reference sequence). V lost 5 bases to trimming and J lost 3 bases, with 8 bases between them. This CDR3 spans 11 amino acids.

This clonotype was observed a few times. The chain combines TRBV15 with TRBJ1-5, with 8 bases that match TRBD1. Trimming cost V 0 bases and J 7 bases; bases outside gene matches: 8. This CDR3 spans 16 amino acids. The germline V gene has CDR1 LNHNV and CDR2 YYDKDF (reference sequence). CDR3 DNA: TGTGCCACCAGCAGAGAGAATGGACAGGGAGAACAGCCCCAGCATTTT. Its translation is CATSRENGQGEQPQHF.

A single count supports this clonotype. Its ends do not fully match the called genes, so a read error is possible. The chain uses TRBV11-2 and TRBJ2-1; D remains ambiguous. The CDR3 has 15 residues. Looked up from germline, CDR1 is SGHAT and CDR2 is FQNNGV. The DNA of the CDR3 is TGTACCAGCAGCTTAACCAGCCTACTCTACAATGAGCAGTTCTTC. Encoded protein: CTSSLTSLLYNEQFF.

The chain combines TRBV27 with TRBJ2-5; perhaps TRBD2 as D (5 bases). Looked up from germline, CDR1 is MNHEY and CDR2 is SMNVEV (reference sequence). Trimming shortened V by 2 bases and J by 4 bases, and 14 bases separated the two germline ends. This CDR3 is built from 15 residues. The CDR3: CASSLGLGGGETQYF. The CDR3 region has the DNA TGTGCCAGCAGTTTAGGTCTAGGAGGAGGAGAGACCCAGTACTTC.

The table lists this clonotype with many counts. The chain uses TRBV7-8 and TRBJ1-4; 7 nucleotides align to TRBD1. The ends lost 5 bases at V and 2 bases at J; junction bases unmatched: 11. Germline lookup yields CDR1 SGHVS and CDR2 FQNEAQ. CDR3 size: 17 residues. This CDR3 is CASSLQQGIRTNEKLFF. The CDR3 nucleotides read TGTGCCAGCAGCCTCCAACAGGGGATAAGGACTAATGAAAAACTGTTTTTT.

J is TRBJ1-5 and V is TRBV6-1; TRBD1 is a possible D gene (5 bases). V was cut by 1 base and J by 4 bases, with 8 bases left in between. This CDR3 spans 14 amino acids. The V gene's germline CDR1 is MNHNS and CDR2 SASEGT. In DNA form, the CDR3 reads TGTGCCAGCAGTGAAGGCAGGGTAAATCAGCCCCAGCATTTT. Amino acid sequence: CASSEGRVNQPQHF.

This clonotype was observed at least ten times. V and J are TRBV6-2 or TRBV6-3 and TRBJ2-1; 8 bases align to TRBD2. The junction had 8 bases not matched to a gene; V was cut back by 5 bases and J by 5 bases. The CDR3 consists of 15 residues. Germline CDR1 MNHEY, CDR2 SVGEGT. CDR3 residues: CASSRAGVGDNEQFF. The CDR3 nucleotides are TGTGCCAGCAGTAGAGCGGGAGTTGGGGACAATGAGCAGTTCTTC.

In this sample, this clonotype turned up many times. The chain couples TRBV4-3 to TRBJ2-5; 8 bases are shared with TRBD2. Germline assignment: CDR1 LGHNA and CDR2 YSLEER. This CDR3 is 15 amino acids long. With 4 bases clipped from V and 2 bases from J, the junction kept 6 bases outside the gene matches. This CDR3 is CASSPGLALQETQYF. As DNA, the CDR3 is TGCGCCAGCAGCCCAGGACTAGCACTTCAAGAGACCCAGTACTTC.

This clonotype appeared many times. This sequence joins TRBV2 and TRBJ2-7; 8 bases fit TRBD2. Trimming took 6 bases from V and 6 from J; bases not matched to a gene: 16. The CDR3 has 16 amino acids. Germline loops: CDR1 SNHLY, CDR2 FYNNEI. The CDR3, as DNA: TGTGCCAGCAGACTGACCGGGACTAGAAGAATCGGCGAGCAGTACTTC. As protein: CASRLTGTRRIGEQYF.

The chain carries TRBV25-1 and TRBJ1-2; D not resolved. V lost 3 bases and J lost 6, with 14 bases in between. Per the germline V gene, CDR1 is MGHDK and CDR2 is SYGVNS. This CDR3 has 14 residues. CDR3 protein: CASSDWVRANGYTF. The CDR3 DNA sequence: TGTGCCAGCAGTGATTGGGTTCGGGCAAATGGCTACACCTTC.

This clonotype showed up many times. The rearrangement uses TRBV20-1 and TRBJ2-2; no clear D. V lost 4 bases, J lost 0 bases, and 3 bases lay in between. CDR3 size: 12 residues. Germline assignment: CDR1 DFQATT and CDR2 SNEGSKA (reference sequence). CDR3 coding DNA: TGCAGTGCTACTACGAACACCGGGGAGCTGTTTTTT. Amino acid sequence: CSATTNTGELFF.

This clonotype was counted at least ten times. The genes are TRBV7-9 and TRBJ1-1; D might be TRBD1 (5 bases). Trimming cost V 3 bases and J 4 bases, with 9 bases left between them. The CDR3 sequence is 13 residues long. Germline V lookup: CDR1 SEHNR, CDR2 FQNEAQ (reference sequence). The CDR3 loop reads CASSLDGATEAFF. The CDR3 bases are TGTGCCAGCAGCTTGGACGGGGCCACTGAAGCTTTCTTT.

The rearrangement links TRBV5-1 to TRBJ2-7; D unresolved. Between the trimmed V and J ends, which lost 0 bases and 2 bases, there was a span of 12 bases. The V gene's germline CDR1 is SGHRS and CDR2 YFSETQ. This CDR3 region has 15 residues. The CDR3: CASSLANPETYEQYF. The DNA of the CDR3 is TGCGCCAGCAGCTTGGCCAATCCTGAGACCTACGAGCAGTACTTC. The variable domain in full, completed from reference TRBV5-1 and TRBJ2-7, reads KAGVTQTPRYLIKTRGQQVTLSCSPISGHRSVSWYQQTPGQGLQFLFEYFSETQRNKGNFPGRFSGRQFSNSRSEMNVSTLELGDSALYLCASSLANPETYEQYFGPGTRLTVT.

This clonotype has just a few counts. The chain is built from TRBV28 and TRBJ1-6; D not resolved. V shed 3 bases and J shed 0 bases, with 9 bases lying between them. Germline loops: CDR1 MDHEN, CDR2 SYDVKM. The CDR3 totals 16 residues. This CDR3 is CASSFFRASYNSPLHF. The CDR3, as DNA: TGTGCCAGCAGTTTTTTTAGGGCCTCCTATAATTCACCCCTCCACTTT. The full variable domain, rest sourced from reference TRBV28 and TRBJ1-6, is DVKVTQSSRYLVKRTGEKVFLECVQDMDHENMFWYRQDPGLGLRLIYFSYDVKMKEKGDIPEGYSVSREKKERFSLILESASTNQTSMYLCASSFFRASYNSPLHFGNGTRLTVT.

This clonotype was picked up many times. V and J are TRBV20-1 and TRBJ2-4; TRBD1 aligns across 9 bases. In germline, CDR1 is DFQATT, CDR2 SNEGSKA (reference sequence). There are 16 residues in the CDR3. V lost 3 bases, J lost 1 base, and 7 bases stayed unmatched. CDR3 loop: CSARLQGASAKNIQYF. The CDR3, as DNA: TGCAGTGCTAGGTTACAGGGGGCCTCGGCCAAAAACATTCAGTACTTC.

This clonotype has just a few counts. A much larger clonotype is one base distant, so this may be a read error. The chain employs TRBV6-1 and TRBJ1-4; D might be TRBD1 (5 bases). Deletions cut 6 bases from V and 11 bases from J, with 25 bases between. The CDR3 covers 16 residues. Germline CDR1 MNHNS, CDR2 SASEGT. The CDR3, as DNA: TGTGCCAGCAGCTCCCCCTCTGGGGGGGAGTCCGGGAAACTGTTTTTT. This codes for CASSSPSGGESGKLFF.

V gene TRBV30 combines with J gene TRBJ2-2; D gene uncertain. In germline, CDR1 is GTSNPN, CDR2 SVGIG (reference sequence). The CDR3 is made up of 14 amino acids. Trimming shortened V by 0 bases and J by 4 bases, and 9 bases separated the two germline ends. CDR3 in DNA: TGTGCCTGGAGTGTACTCCCGATCACCGGGGAGCTGTTTTTT. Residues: CAWSVLPITGELFF.

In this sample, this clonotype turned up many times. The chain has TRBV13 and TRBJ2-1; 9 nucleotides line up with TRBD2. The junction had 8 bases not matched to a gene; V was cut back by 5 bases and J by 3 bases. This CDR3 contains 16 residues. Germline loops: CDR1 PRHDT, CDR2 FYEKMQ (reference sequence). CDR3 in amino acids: CASSPVAGEYYNEQFF. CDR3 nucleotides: TGTGCCAGCAGCCCAGTAGCGGGAGAGTACTACAATGAGCAGTTCTTC.

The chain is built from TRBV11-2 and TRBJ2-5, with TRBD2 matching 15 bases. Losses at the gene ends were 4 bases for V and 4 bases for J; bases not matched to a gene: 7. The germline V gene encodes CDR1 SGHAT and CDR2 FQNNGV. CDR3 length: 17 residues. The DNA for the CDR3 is TGTGCCAGCAGCTCTACCCGGACTAGCGGGGGGGCAGAGACCCAGTACTTC. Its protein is CASSSTRTSGGAETQYF.

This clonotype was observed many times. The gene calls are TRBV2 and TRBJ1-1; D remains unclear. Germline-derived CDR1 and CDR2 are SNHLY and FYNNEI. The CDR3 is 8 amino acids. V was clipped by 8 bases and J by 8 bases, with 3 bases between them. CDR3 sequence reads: CASSEAFF. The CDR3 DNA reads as TGTGCCAGCTCGGAAGCTTTCTTT.

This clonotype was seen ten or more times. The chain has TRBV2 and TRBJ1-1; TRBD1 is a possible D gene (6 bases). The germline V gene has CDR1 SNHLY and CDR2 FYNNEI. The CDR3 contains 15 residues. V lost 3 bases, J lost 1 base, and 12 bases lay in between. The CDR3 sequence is CASSDFGQSNTEAFF. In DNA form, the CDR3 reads TGTGCCAGCAGTGACTTCGGACAGTCGAACACTGAAGCTTTCTTT.